The 4 T cell receptor beta chains below all came from one sample that was sequenced in a study of CD8 T cells in ankylosing spondylitis (dated by TCRdb to about 2017). The library was produced with 5' RACE. TCRdb lists the instrument as Illumina HiSeq 2500. TCRdb handled the public reads itself, with Q25 trimming in fastp and clone calling in MiXCR, and kept productive beta chains. All rows with the same CDR3 protein become a single entry with the most common DNA and genes. Present in this sample are nearly 250,000 distinct CDR3 sequences, 30% to 40% of which were seen just once. Together, the top ten hold around 4.5% of the sample. The sample was blood, either unsorted or a sorted T cell fraction (not recorded which). The receptors stem from a male donor with ankylosing spondylitis or in good health (not recorded which).

This clonotype has just a few counts. The chain is built from TRBV7-2 and TRBJ2-5; D perhaps matches TRBD1 (5 bases). The V gene lost 1 base and the J gene lost 5 bases, with 14 bases spanning the gap. This CDR3 comprises 15 residues. The germline gives CDR1 SGHTA, CDR2 FQGNSA. CDR3 bases: TGTGCCAGCAGCTTAGGGCTGCTGGGGCGGGAGACCCAGTACTTC. It yields the protein CASSLGLLGRETQYF.

This chain links TRBV12-3 or TRBV12-4 with TRBJ2-2, with D possibly being TRBD1 (6 bases). This CDR3 is 14 amino acids long. The V end was cut by 6 bases, the J end by 5 bases, with 13 bases between. CDR3 bases: TGTGCCAGCAGCCCAGGGGCGCGAACCGGGGAGCTGTTTTTT. Amino acid sequence: CASSPGARTGELFF.

J is TRBJ2-7 and V is TRBV12-3 or TRBV12-4; TRBD1 agrees at 10 bases. The CDR3 is made up of 13 amino acids. V shed 6 bases and J 5 bases; nucleotides not matched to a gene: 4. The CDR3 bases are TGTGCCAGCAGATTCGGACAGGGGGACGAGCAGTACTTC. Protein: CASRFGQGDEQYF.

This chain connects TRBV12-3 or TRBV12-4 to TRBJ2-5; 7 nucleotides agree with TRBD1. Trimming cost V 6 bases and J 3 bases; bases outside gene matches: 4. This CDR3 spans 13 amino acids. The CDR3 DNA reads as TGTGCCAGCAGATCCGGGACAGAAGAGACCCAGTACTTC. Translation: CASRSGTEETQYF.